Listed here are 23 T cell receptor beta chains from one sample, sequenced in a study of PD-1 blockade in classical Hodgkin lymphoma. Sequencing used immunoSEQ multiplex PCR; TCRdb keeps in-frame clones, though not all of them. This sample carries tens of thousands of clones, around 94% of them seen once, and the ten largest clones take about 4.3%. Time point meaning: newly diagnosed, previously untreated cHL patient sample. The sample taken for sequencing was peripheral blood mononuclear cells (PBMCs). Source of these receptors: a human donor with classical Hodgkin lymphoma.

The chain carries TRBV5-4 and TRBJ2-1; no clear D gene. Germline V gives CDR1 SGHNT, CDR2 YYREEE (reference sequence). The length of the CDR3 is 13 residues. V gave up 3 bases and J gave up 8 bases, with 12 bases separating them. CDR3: CASSSGRGDEQFF. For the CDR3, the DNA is TGTGCCAGCAGCTCCGGCCGAGGCGATGAGCAGTTCTTC.

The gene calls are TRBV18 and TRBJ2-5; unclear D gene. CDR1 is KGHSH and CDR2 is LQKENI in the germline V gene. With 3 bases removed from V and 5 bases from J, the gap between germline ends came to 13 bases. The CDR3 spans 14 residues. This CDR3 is CASSPAMGWETQYF. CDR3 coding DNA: TGTGCCAGCTCACCGGCAATGGGCTGGGAGACCCAGTACTTC. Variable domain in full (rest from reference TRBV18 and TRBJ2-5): NAGVMQNPRHLVRRRGQEARLRCSPMKGHSHVYWYRQLPEEGLKFMVYLQKENIIDESGMPKERFSAEFPKEGPSILRIQQVVRGDSAAYFCASSPAMGWETQYFGPGTRLLVL.

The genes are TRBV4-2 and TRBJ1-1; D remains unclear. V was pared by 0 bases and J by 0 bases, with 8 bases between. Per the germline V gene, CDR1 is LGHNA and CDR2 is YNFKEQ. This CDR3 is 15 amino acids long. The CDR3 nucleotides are TGTGCCAGCAGCCAAGAACTCCAGGTGAACACTGAAGCTTTCTTT. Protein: CASSQELQVNTEAFF.

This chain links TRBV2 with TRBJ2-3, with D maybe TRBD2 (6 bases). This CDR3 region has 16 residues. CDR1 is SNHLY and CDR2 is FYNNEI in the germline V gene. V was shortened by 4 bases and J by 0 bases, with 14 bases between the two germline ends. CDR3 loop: CASSARRRGSTDTQYF. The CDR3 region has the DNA TGTGCCAGCAGTGCTCGGAGGCGGGGTAGCACAGATACGCAGTATTTT.

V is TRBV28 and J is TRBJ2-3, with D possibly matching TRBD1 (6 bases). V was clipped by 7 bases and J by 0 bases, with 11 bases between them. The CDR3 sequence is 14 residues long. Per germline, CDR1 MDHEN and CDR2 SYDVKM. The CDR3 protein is CASTHRASTDTQYF. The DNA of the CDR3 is TGTGCCAGCACCCACAGGGCTAGCACAGATACGCAGTATTTT. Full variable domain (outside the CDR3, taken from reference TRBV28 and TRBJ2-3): DVKVTQSSRYLVKRTGEKVFLECVQDMDHENMFWYRQDPGLGLRLIYFSYDVKMKEKGDIPEGYSVSREKKERFSLILESASTNQTSMYLCASTHRASTDTQYFGPGTRLTVL.

This CDR3 is CASSLNGRNQPQHF. CDR3 coding DNA: TGTGCCAGCAGCTTGAACGGCCGGAATCAGCCCCAGCATTTT. The chain employs TRBV7-9 and TRBJ1-5; D is unclear. Deletions cut 3 bases from V and 4 bases from J, with 10 bases between. Germline-derived CDR1 and CDR2 are SEHNR and FQNEAQ (reference sequence). This CDR3 has 14 amino acids.

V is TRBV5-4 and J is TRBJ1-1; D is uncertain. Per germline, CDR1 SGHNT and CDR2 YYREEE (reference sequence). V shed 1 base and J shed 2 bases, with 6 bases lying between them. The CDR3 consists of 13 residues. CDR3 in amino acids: CASSLRENTEAFF. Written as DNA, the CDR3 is TGTGCCAGCAGCTTGAGGGAAAACACTGAAGCTTTCTTT.

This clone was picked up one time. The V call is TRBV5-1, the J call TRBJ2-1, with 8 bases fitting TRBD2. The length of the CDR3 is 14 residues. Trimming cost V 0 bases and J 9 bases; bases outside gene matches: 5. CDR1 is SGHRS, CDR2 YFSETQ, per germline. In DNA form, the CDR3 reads TGCGCCAGCAGCTTGGCGGGGGGGCATGGTGAGCAGTTCTTC. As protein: CASSLAGGHGEQFF.

The DNA for the CDR3 is TGTGCCAGCAGTTTGGGAGGAGGGGCCGGGCAGCCCCAGCATTTT. Translated, it gives CASSLGGGAGQPQHF. The chain has TRBV28 and TRBJ1-5; possibly TRBD1 for D (5 bases). CDR3 length equals 15 residues. CDR1 is MDHEN, CDR2 SYDVKM, per germline. Trimming left V 3 bases short and J 7 bases short, with 16 bases between.

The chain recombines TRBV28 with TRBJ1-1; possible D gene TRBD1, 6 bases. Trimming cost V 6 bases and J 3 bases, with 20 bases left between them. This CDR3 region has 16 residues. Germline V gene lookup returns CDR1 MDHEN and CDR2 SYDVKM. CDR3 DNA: TGTGCCAGCAGAACCTGGGCAGGGGATCGGGACACTGAAGCTTTCTTT. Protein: CASRTWAGDRDTEAFF.

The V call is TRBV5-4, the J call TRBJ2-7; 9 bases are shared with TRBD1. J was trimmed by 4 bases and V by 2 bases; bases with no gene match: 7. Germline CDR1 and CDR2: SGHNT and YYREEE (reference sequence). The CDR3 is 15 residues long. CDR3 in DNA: TGTGCCAGCAGCTTAGACCGGGACAGGGATTACGAGCAGTACTTC. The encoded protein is CASSLDRDRDYEQYF.

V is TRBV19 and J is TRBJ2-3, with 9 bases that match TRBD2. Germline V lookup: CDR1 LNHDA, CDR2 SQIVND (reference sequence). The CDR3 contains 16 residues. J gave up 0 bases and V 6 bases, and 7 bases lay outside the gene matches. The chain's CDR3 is CASSGLAGYSTDTQYF. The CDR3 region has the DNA TGTGCCAGTAGCGGTCTAGCGGGGTATAGCACAGATACGCAGTATTTT.

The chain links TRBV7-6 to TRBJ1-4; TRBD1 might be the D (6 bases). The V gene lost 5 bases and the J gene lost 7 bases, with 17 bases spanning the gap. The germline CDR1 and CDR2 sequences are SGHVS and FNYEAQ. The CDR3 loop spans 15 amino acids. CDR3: CASSRTRGGIEKLFF. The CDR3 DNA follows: TGTGCCAGCAGCAGGACCCGAGGGGGGATTGAAAAACTGTTTTTT.

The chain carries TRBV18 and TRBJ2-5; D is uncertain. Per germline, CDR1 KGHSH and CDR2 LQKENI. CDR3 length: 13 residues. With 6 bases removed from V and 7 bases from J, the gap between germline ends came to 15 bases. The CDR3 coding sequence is TGTGCCAGCTCCAAGCTGGGGTCGGGGACCCAGTACTTC. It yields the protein CASSKLGSGTQYF. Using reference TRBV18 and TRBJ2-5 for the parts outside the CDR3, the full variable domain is NAGVMQNPRHLVRRRGQEARLRCSPMKGHSHVYWYRQLPEEGLKFMVYLQKENIIDESGMPKERFSAEFPKEGPSILRIQQVVRGDSAAYFCASSKLGSGTQYFGPGTRLLVL.

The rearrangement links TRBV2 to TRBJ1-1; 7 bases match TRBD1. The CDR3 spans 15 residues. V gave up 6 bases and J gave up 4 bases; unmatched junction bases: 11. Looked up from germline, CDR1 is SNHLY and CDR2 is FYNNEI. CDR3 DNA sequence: TGTGCCAGCAGCCCTCCCGGGGACAGCTCCACTGAAGCTTTCTTT. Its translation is CASSPPGDSSTEAFF.

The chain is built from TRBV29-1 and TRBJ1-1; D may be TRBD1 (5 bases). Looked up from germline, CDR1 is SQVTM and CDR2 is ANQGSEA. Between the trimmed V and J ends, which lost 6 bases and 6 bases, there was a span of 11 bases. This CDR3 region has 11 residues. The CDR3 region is CSVGGGPEAFF. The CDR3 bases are TGCAGCGTCGGGGGAGGCCCTGAAGCTTTCTTT.

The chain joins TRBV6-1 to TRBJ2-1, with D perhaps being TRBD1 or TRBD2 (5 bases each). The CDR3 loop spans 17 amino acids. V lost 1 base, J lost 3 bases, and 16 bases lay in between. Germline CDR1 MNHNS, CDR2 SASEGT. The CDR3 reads CASSEEAGGTLYNEQFF. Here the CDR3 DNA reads TGTGCCAGCAGTGAAGAGGCTGGTGGGACCCTCTACAATGAGCAGTTCTTC.

The CDR3 spells CASLPDLSYNEQFF. CDR3 nucleotides: TGTGCCAGCCTCCCGGACCTTTCCTACAATGAGCAGTTCTTC. V gene TRBV2 combines with J gene TRBJ2-1; no reliable D call. Germline V lookup: CDR1 SNHLY, CDR2 FYNNEI. Trimming removed 8 bases from V and 1 base from J, with 12 bases in between. CDR3 length equals 14 residues.

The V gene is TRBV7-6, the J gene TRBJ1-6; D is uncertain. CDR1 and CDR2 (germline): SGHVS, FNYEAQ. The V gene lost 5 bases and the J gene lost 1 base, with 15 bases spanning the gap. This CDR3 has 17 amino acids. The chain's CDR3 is CASSMGASRSYNSPLHF. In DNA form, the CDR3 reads TGTGCCAGCAGCATGGGCGCTAGTAGGTCCTATAATTCACCCCTCCACTTT.

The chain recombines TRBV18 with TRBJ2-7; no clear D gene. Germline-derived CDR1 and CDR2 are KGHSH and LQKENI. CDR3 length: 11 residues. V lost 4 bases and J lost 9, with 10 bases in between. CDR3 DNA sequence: TGTGCCAGCTCACGGACGGACCGGCAGTACTTC. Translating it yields CASSRTDRQYF.

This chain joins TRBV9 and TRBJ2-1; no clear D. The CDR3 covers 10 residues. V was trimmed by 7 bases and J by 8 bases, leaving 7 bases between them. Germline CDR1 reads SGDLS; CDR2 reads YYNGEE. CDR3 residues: CASAGDEQFF. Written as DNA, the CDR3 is TGTGCCAGCGCCGGCGATGAGCAGTTCTTC.

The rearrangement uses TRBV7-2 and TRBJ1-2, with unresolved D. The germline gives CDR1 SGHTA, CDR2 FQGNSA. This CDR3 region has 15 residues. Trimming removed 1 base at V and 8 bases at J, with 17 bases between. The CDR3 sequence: CASSLGIEGPWGYTF. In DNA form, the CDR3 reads TGTGCCAGCAGCTTAGGCATAGAGGGCCCTTGGGGCTACACCTTC.

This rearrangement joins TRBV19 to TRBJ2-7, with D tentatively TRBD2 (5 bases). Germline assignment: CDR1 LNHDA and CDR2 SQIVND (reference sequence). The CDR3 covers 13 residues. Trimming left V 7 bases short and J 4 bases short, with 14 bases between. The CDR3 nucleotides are TGTGCCAGTAATGCGCGGGCGGGTTACGAGCAGTACTTC. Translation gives CASNARAGYEQYF.